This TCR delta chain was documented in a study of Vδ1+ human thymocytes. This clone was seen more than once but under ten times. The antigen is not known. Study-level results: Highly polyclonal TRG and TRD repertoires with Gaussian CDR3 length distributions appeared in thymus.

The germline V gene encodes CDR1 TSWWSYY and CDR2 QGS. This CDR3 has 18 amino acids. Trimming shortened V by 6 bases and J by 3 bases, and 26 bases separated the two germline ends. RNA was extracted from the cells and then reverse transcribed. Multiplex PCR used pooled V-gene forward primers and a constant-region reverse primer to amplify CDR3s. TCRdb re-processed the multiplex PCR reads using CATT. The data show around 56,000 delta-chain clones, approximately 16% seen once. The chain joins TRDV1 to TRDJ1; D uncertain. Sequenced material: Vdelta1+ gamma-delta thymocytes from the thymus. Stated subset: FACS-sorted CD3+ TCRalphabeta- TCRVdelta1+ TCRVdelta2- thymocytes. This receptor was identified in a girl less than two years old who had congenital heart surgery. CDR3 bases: TGTGCTCTTGGAACCGGCCTTTCTTATTGGTTAGGGGCCGATAAACTCATCTTT. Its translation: CALGTGLSYWLGADKLIF.